This T cell receptor beta chain was found in a study of control samples from healthy donors and cancer patients. TCRdb keeps only in-frame clones here, not all; method: immunoSEQ multiplex PCR. The table records roughly 130,000 clones, approximately 94% of them present only once. The CDR3 loop spans 16 amino acids. CDR1 is SEHNR, CDR2 FQNEAQ, per germline (reference sequence). V dropped 5 bases and J dropped 5; count of bases not matched to a gene: 7. The sequence came from a man aged 30 to 45 in good health. Material: blood. The V and J genes are TRBV7-9 and TRBJ2-1, with 12 positions matching TRBD2. This CDR3 is CASSAETSGGHNEQFF. For the CDR3, the DNA is TGTGCCAGCAGCGCCGAGACTAGCGGGGGTCACAATGAGCAGTTCTTC.